The 5 T cell receptor beta chains listed next were all sequenced from one sample in a study of cytomegalovirus exposure and HLA in healthy donors. PCR was performed using 60 Vbeta and 13 Jbeta primers. Assay: immunoSEQ multiplex PCR; the TCRdb copy retains only in-frame clones and omits some. The sample carries some 210,000 clones, about four fifths recorded once. Sequencing was performed on PBMCs. Receptors originate from a woman in her forties or fifties in good health and CMV-seropositive.

The V and J genes are TRBV7-2 and TRBJ2-7, with TRBD1 matching 10 bases. This CDR3 contains 15 residues. Unmatched junction bases numbered 10, after V lost 6 bases and J lost 5 bases. Germline CDR1 and CDR2: SGHTA and FQGNSA. CDR3 in DNA: TGTGCCAGCAGAGCAGAGGGACAGGGGCTCGACGAGCAGTACTTC. Translated: CASRAEGQGLDEQYF.

In DNA form, the CDR3 reads TGCGCCAGCAGCTTGGCCCGGAGCGACCAAGAGACCCAGTACTTC. It translates to CASSLARSDQETQYF. This rearrangement joins TRBV5-1 to TRBJ2-5; D is uncertain. V lost 0 bases, J lost 0 bases, and 9 bases lay in between. Germline V gene data show CDR1 as SGHRS and CDR2 as YFSETQ. The length of the CDR3 is 15 residues.

The chain employs TRBV5-1 and TRBJ2-2; D might be TRBD1 (6 bases). The ends were cut back, 4 bases at V and 2 bases at J, with 9 bases in the middle. Per germline, CDR1 SGHRS and CDR2 YFSETQ. CDR3 length equals 14 residues. The CDR3 sequence: CASSRQVNTGELFF. The CDR3 nucleotides are TGCGCCAGCAGCCGACAGGTCAACACCGGGGAGCTGTTTTTT.

V gene TRBV18 combines with J gene TRBJ1-1; 9 nucleotides match TRBD1. Trimming at V came to 6 bases and at J to 4 bases, leaving 6 bases not matched to a gene. The CDR3 consists of 14 residues. CDR1 is KGHSH and CDR2 is LQKENI in the germline V gene. The CDR3 DNA sequence: TGTGCCAGCTCGCTAGGGACAGGGTCCACTGAAGCTTTCTTT. Translation gives CASSLGTGSTEAFF.

This chain uses TRBV19 with TRBJ1-4; D is ambiguous. CDR3 length equals 15 residues. V was cut by 4 bases and J by 0 bases, with 9 bases left in between. In germline, CDR1 is LNHDA, CDR2 SQIVND (reference sequence). CDR3: CASSSFSTTNEKLFF. DNA of the CDR3: TGTGCCAGTAGTAGTTTTTCAACAACTAATGAAAAACTGTTTTTT.